These T cell receptor beta chains were read from a single sample in a study of T cells in localized non-small cell lung cancer. Clones were read by immunoSEQ multiplex PCR, and TCRdb kept only the in-frame ones, dropping some. Here the sample spans about 17,000 clones, about 83% being singletons. Material: peripheral blood, obtained before any cancer treatment. These receptors were taken from a male donor older than 55 with stage III lung adenocarcinoma. The CDR3 runs from the conserved cysteine through the conserved F or W. A D gene is named only where the DNA matches it firmly. Size tells how often a clone was seen (once, few, many) or the class of an expanded clone, and some rows leave it out.

TRBD1 | TRBJ1-1 | TRBV14 | once | CASSHGQGRTEAFF | TGTGCCAGCAGCCATGGACAGGGGCGCACTGAAGCTTTCTTT
- | TRBJ1-1 | TRBV18 | - | CASSQTPNTEAFF | TGTGCCAGCTCCCAAACACCGAACACTGAAGCTTTCTTT
TRBD1 | TRBJ1-1 | TRBV29-1 | - | CSGDRGPRSEAFF | TGCAGCGGCGACAGGGGGCCCCGCTCTGAAGCTTTCTTT
- | TRBJ2-5 | TRBV25-1 | - | CASSLSGGETQYF | TGTGCCAGCAGTCTAAGTGGCGGAGAGACCCAGTACTTC
TRBD2 | TRBJ2-3 | TRBV7-3 | - | CASKGGGEDTQYF | TGTGCCAGCAAGGGCGGGGGAGAAGATACGCAGTATTTT
- | TRBJ2-5 | TRBV10-2 | - | CASSKDSRETQYF | TGCGCCAGCAGTAAAGACTCACGGGAGACCCAGTACTTC
- | TRBJ1-1 | TRBV9 | - | CASSVGGGGTEAFF | TGTGCCAGCAGCGTAGGTGGGGGCGGTACTGAAGCTTTCTTT
TRBD2 | TRBJ2-7 | TRBV11-2 | - | CASSFSGGEPYEQYF | TGTGCCAGCAGCTTCTCCGGGGGGGAACCCTACGAGCAGTACTTC
- | TRBJ2-2 | TRBV29-1 | - | CSVEARGNTGELFF | TGCAGCGTTGAAGCACGCGGGAACACCGGGGAGCTGTTTTTT
- | TRBJ2-1 | TRBV7-9 | - | CASSSGLAPSYNEQFF | TGTGCCAGCAGCTCTGGACTCGCCCCCTCCTACAATGAGCAGTTCTTC
TRBD1 | TRBJ2-4 | TRBV6-4 | - | CASSDSTGGSIQYF | TGTGCCAGCAGTGACTCGACAGGGGGATCCATTCAGTACTTC
TRBD2 | TRBJ2-3 | TRBV5-1 | once | CASSLFGTSGGTDTQYF | TGCGCCAGCAGCCTCTTTGGGACTAGCGGGGGCACAGATACGCAGTATTTT
- | TRBJ1-6 | TRBV6-6 | once | CASSYIQGTDSPLHF | TGTGCCAGCAGTTATATCCAGGGTACTGATTCACCCCTCCACTTT
- | TRBJ2-3 | TRBV27 | - | CASSLWGPDTQYF | TGTGCCAGCAGTTTGTGGGGTCCAGATACGCAGTATTTT
- | TRBJ2-1 | TRBV30 | - | CAWSASGHQEFF | TGTGCCTGGAGTGCCTCGGGACATCAGGAGTTCTTC
- | TRBJ1-1 | TRBV6-1 | - | CASTFIRGNTEAFF | TGTGCCAGCACGTTTATCAGGGGGAACACTGAAGCTTTCTTT
- | TRBJ2-5 | TRBV2 | - | CASSVLGVETQYF | TGTGCCAGCAGTGTCCTAGGCGTGGAGACCCAGTACTTC
- | TRBJ1-5 | TRBV5-1 | few | CASSLDGINQPQHF | TGCGCCAGCAGCCTGGACGGAATCAATCAGCCCCAGCATTTT
TRBD2 | TRBJ2-3 | TRBV6-4 | - | CASSDSGGATDTQYF | TGTGCCAGCAGTGACAGCGGGGGGGCCACAGATACGCAGTATTTT